The rows below give T cell receptor beta chains drawn from one sample of a study of regulatory T cells in long-lasting Graves disease. MiXCR, run by TCRdb on the multiplex PCR reads, gives a single entry per CDR3 protein. The sample has a few hundred thousand distinct CDR3 sequences, under 20% seen once. The same specimen was also included in a second study, on T cells in Graves' hyperthyroidism and ophthalmopathy.

The sample was peripheral blood mononuclear cells (PBMCs), taken at new diagnosis, from a patient treated with antithyroid drugs. The receptors originated from a young woman with Graves disease. Each CDR3 is given with its conserved first and last residue. The order of the fields is J gene, D gene, clone size, V gene, CDR3 protein, CDR3 DNA. A D gene is named only where the DNA matches it firmly. The size of a clone is reported for some rows only, either as once, few or many, or as a class for expanded clones.

TRBJ1-1 | TRBD1 | NA | TRBV3-1 | CASSLGQGGTEAVF | TGTGCCAGCAGCCTTGGACAGGGTGGCACTGAAGCCGTCTTT
TRBJ1-6 | TRBD1 | few | TRBV11-2 | CASSSNRGGNSPLHF | TGTGCCAGCAGCTCCAACAGGGGTGGGAATTCACCCCTCCACTTT
TRBJ2-1 | NA | many | TRBV3-1 | CASSRTENKKFF | TGTGCCAGCAGTCGGACGGAAAATAAGAAGTTCTTC
TRBJ2-5 | NA | many | TRBV12-3/TRBV12-4 | CASSFGYPGQETQYF | TGTGCCAGCAGTTTCGGCTACCCGGGGCAGGAGACCCAGTACTTC
TRBJ1-2 | TRBD1 | NA | TRBV2 | CASIDMGQGFGYTF | TGTGCCAGCATCGATATGGGACAGGGTTTCGGCTACACCTTC
TRBJ2-7 | NA | many | TRBV11-2 | CASSLDYRVEQYF | TGTGCCAGCAGCTTAGACTACAGGGTCGAGCAGTACTTC
TRBJ2-3 | NA | many | TRBV2 | CAGTTGDLTDTQYF | TGTGCCGGAACGACAGGAGACCTCACAGATACGCAGTATTTT
TRBJ2-7 | NA | many | TRBV6-5 | CASSYGPYEQYF | TGTGCCAGCAGTTACGGTCCCTACGAGCAGTACTTC
TRBJ2-6 | TRBD1 | NA | TRBV5-4 | CASRAGTGPGANVLTF | TGTGCCAGCAGGGCCGGGACAGGGCCTGGGGCCAACGTCCTGACTTTC
TRBJ2-1 | NA | many | TRBV28 | CATLDSSYNEQFF | TGTGCCACCCTGGATAGCTCCTACAATGAGCAGTTCTTC
TRBJ2-1 | NA | many | TRBV28 | CASSLSGWRSTYNEQFF | TGTGCCAGCAGTCTGTCCGGTTGGCGGAGCACCTACAATGAGCAGTTCTTC
TRBJ2-1 | NA | NA | TRBV6-4 | CASSGGTHNEQFF | TGTGCCAGCAGTGGGGGAACGCACAATGAGCAGTTCTTC
TRBJ1-3 | NA | NA | TRBV15 | CATSRDQVDTIYF | TGTGCCACCAGCAGAGATCAAGTAGACACCATATATTTT
TRBJ1-3 | NA | few | TRBV15 | CATRVGALSGNTIYF | TGTGCCACCAGGGTGGGGGCCCTCTCTGGAAACACCATATATTTT
TRBJ2-5 | NA | NA | TRBV18 | CASSPRGETRYF | TGTGCCAGCTCACCCCGGGGAGAGACCCGGTACTTC
TRBJ1-6 | NA | NA | TRBV28 | CASSLYGEGGNSPLHF | TGTGCCAGCAGTTTATACGGAGAGGGTGGTAATTCACCCCTCCACTTT
TRBJ2-7 | TRBD2 | many | TRBV12-3/TRBV12-4 | CASSQSPLAGGPVGYEQYF | TGTGCCAGCAGTCAAAGCCCCCTAGCGGGAGGGCCTGTCGGGTACGAGCAGTACTTC
TRBJ2-3 | TRBD2 | NA | TRBV10-2 | CASSRPTSGATGPQYF | TGCGCCAGCAGCCGCCCGACTAGCGGGGCAACGGGGCCGCAGTATTTT
TRBJ1-2 | TRBD1 | few | TRBV6-1 | CASSGGQGAFGYTF | TGTGCCAGCAGTGGTGGACAGGGGGCTTTTGGCTACACCTTC
TRBJ2-7 | NA | many | TRBV2 | CASSEALEAEQYF | TGTGCCAGCAGTGAAGCGCTGGAAGCGGAGCAGTACTTC
TRBJ1-6 | NA | NA | TRBV6-2/TRBV6-3 | CAATVGSYNSPLHF | TGTGCCGCAACCGTTGGCTCCTATAATTCACCCCTCCACTTT
TRBJ2-6 | NA | many | TRBV5-8 | CASSLDISGANVLTF | TGTGCCAGCAGCTTGGACATCTCTGGGGCCAACGTCCTGACTTTC
TRBJ1-3 | TRBD1 | many | TRBV18 | CASSPRDRVAGNTIYF | TGTGCCAGCTCACCCCGGGACAGGGTGGCTGGAAACACCATATATTTT
TRBJ1-1 | NA | NA | TRBV6-5 | CASSLVRVAEAFF | TGTGCCAGCAGTTTGGTCAGAGTCGCTGAAGCTTTCTTT
TRBJ2-3 | TRBD2 | few | TRBV6-2/TRBV6-3 | CASSTPRLAGGLWGTDTQYF | TGTGCCAGCAGTACCCCTCGGCTAGCGGGAGGCCTCTGGGGCACAGATACGCAGTATTTT
TRBJ1-2 | TRBD1 | few | TRBV29-1 | CSVEGGQENYGYTF | TGCAGCGTTGAAGGGGGACAGGAAAACTATGGCTACACCTTC
TRBJ2-3 | NA | many | TRBV30 | CAWSPARGITDTQYF | TGTGCCTGGAGTCCGGCTAGAGGAATCACAGATACGCAGTATTTT
TRBJ1-1 | NA | many | TRBV19 | CASSSLMNTEAFF | TGCGCCAGCAGCTCGTTGATGAACACTGAAGCTTTCTTT
TRBJ1-5 | NA | many | TRBV2 | CASNEGLGQPQHF | TGTGCCAGCAATGAGGGGTTAGGGCAGCCCCAGCATTTT
TRBJ2-7 | NA | many | TRBV6-2/TRBV6-3 | CASSETGLVYEQYF | TGTGCCAGCAGTGAAACAGGGTTGGTATACGAGCAGTACTTC
TRBJ2-5 | NA | few | TRBV20-1 | CSASYRETQYF | TGCAGTGCTAGTTATAGGGAGACCCAGTACTTC
TRBJ2-2 | TRBD2 | NA | TRBV9 | CASSASSGGATGELFF | TGTGCCAGCAGCGCCTCTAGCGGGGGGGCCACCGGGGAGCTGTTTTTT
TRBJ1-4 | NA | NA | TRBV9 | CASSAPGAGANEKLFF | TGTGCCAGCAGTGCTCCCGGGGCGGGGGCTAATGAAAAACTGTTTTTT
TRBJ2-2 | TRBD1 | NA | TRBV2 | CASSLSGTGVSGELFF | TGTGCCAGCAGTTTGTCCGGGACAGGGGTGAGCGGGGAGCTGTTTTTT
TRBJ2-1 | NA | few | TRBV27 | CASRGPNEQFF | TGTGCCAGCAGGGGGCCAAATGAGCAGTTCTTC
TRBJ2-5 | NA | many | TRBV20-1 | CSAGGGLGRETQYF | TGCAGTGCTGGGGGAGGTTTGGGAAGGGAGACCCAGTACTTC
TRBJ1-4 | TRBD1 | many | TRBV2 | CASSDRTGREKLFF | TGTGCCAGCAGTGACAGGACAGGGCGGGAAAAACTGTTTTTT
TRBJ1-1 | NA | many | TRBV28 | CASSLGDSITEAFF | TGTGCCAGCAGTTTAGGGGACTCGATCACTGAAGCTTTCTTT
TRBJ2-1 | NA | many | TRBV28 | CASTLAQATNEQFF | TGTGCCAGCACCCTCGCCCAGGCCACTAATGAGCAGTTCTTC
TRBJ1-1 | NA | many | TRBV28 | CASSFSGKNTEAFF | TGTGCCAGCAGTTTTTCCGGAAAGAACACTGAAGCTTTCTTT
TRBJ1-2 | TRBD1 | many | TRBV5-5 | CASSLRTGDYGYTF | TGTGCCAGCAGCTTACGGACAGGGGACTATGGCTACACCTTC
TRBJ1-1 | TRBD1 | many | TRBV2 | CASRDRGLTRTEAFF | TGTGCCAGCAGGGACAGGGGACTGACGAGGACTGAAGCTTTCTTT
TRBJ2-4 | NA | many | TRBV18 | CASSPPGGIQYF | TGTGCCAGCTCACCACCCGGTGGCATTCAGTACTTC
TRBJ2-1 | TRBD2 | few | TRBV7-2 | CASSLVGGRAENEQFF | TGTGCCAGCAGCTTAGTAGGTGGGAGGGCCGAAAATGAGCAGTTCTTC
TRBJ1-3 | TRBD1 | NA | TRBV2 | CASSEFGQGVNTIYF | TGTGCCAGCAGTGAATTCGGACAGGGGGTAAACACCATATATTTT
TRBJ2-2 | NA | many | TRBV30 | CAWSVLPSRTGELFF | TGTGCCTGGAGTGTACTCCCTAGTCGCACCGGGGAGCTGTTTTTT
TRBJ2-1 | NA | many | TRBV5-1 | CASSVSQVEGNEQFF | TGCGCCAGCAGCGTATCTCAGGTGGAGGGCAATGAGCAGTTCTTC
TRBJ2-7 | NA | few | TRBV7-8 | CASSGRFGASSYEQYF | TGTGCCAGCAGCGGACGGTTCGGAGCGTCATCCTACGAGCAGTACTTC
TRBJ1-1 | TRBD1 | NA | TRBV6-9 | CASSFGTGLFLTEAFF | TGTGCCAGCAGTTTTGGGACAGGACTCTTCTTAACTGAAGCTTTCTTT
TRBJ2-1 | NA | NA | TRBV15 | CATSRDSPGAEGGNEQFF | TGTGCCACCAGCAGAGATTCCCCGGGGGCGGAAGGGGGCAATGAGCAGTTCTTC
TRBJ2-1 | TRBD2 | few | TRBV5-1 | CASSVARGGSYNEQFF | TGTGCCAGCAGCGTAGCTCGGGGGGGCTCTTACAATGAGCAGTTCTTC
TRBJ1-6 | NA | few | TRBV5-1 | CASSLAGRSSYNSPLHF | TGCGCCAGCAGCTTGGCGGGCAGGAGCTCCTATAATTCACCCCTCCACTTT
TRBJ2-1 | NA | once | TRBV7-3 | CASSFVERAGGEQFF | TGTGCCAGCAGCTTCGTCGAGCGGGCAGGGGGTGAGCAGTTCTTC
TRBJ2-3 | TRBD2 | NA | TRBV25-1 | CASSERLAGGLSTDTQYF | TGTGCCAGCAGTGAGCGACTAGCGGGAGGGCTAAGCACAGATACGCAGTATTTT
TRBJ2-1 | TRBD2 | many | TRBV6-2/TRBV6-3 | CASSQLAARFKYNEQFF | TGTGCCAGCAGTCAACTAGCGGCGCGATTTAAGTACAATGAGCAGTTCTTC
TRBJ2-7 | NA | many | TRBV7-2 | CASSLAQGLRDEQYF | TGTGCCAGCAGCTTAGCGCAAGGTCTTCGAGACGAGCAGTACTTC
TRBJ2-1 | NA | many | TRBV28 | CASSLSWHVEDYSYNEQFF | TGTGCCAGCAGTTTATCGTGGCATGTCGAGGACTACTCCTACAATGAGCAGTTCTTC